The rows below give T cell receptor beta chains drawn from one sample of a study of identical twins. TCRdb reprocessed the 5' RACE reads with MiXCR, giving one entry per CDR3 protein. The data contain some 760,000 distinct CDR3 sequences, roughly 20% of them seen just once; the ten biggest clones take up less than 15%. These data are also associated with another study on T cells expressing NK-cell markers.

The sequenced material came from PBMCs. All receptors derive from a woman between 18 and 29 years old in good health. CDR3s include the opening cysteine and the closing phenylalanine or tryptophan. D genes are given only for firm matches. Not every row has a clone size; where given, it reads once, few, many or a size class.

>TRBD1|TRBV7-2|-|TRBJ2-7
TGTGCCAGCAGATACAGGGGAACCTCCTACGAGCAGTACTTC
CASRYRGTSYEQYF
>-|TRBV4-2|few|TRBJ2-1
TGTGCCAGCAGCCAAGAAGAGGGGAGCTCCTACAATGAGCAGTTCTTC
CASSQEEGSSYNEQFF
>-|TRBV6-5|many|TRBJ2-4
TGTGCCAGCAGTTACTCTGTAAGGGGCCAGGGAAACATTCAGTACTTC
CASSYSVRGQGNIQYF
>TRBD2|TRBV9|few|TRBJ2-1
TGTGCCAGCAGCGCTAGCGGTTCCCCCCATGAGCAGTTCTTC
CASSASGSPHEQFF
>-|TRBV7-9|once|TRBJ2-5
TGTGCCATCGACTTAAAACAAGAGACCCAGTACTTC
CAIDLKQETQYF
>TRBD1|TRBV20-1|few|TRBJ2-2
TGCAGTGCTCCCGACCAGGTGCGACAGGGGAACACCGGGGAGCTGTTTTTT
CSAPDQVRQGNTGELFF
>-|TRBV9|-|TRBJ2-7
TGTGCCAGCAGCCCCCGGGCGGGAAGCTCTTTTGGCGAGCAGTACTTC
CASSPRAGSSFGEQYF
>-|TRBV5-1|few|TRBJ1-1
TGCGCCAGCAGCTCACATCCGAACACTGAAGCTTTCTTT
CASSSHPNTEAFF
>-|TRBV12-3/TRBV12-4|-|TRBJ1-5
TGTGCCAGCAGTTTATCCGGCAGGGGACCCAATCAGCCCCAGCATTTT
CASSLSGRGPNQPQHF
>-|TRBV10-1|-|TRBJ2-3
TGCGCCAGCAGTGAGATGGGCAGGGTCACAGATACGCAGTATTTT
CASSEMGRVTDTQYF
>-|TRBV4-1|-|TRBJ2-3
TGCGCCAGCAGCCCCCTTTATATCAGGGACACGCACGAAGATACGCAGTATTTT
CASSPLYIRDTHEDTQYF
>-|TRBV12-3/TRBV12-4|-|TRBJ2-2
TGTGCCAGCAGTTTTAACTCAGAGATCACCGGGGAGCTGTTTTTT
CASSFNSEITGELFF
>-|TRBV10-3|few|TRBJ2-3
TGTGCCGTCTCCAGGGTAGGCACAGATACGCAGTATTTT
CAVSRVGTDTQYF
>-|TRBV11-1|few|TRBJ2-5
TGTGCCAGCAGCTTTAGGAGGGGGACCGGGACCTATTACCAAGAGACCCAGTACTTC
CASSFRRGTGTYYQETQYF
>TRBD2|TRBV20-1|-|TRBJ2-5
TGCAGTGCCGGGGGGTGGGCGACCCAGTACTTC
CSAGGWATQYF
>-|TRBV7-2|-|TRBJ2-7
TGTGCCAGCAGCTTGTCTCGGGCGGCAAGCTCCTACGAGCAGTACTTC
CASSLSRAASSYEQYF
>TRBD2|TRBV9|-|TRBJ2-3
TGTGCCAGCAGCGGGGGGGGGACTAGCGGGAGCGCAGATACGCAGTATTTT
CASSGGGTSGSADTQYF
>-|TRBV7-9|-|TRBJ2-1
TGTGCCAGCAGCTTAGTGTCTACTTACAATGAGCAGTTCTTC
CASSLVSTYNEQFF
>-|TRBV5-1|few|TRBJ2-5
TGCGCCAGCAGCTTGGTCCTCGGGTCCTCAGAGACCCAGTACTTC
CASSLVLGSSETQYF